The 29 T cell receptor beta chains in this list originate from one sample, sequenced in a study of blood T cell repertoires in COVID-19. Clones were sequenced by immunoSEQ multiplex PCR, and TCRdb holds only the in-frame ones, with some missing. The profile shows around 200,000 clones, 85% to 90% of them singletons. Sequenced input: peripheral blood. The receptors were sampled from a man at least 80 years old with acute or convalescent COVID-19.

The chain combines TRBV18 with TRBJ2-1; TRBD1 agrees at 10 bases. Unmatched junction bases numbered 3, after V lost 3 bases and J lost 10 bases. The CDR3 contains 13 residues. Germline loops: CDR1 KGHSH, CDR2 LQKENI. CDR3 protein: CASSPRDRGEQFF. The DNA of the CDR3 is TGTGCCAGCTCACCCAGGGACAGGGGCGAGCAGTTCTTC.

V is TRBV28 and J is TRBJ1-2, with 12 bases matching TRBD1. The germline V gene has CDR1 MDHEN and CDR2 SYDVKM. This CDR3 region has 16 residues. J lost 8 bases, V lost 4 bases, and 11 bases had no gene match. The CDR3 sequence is CASSSPPRGTGGGYTF. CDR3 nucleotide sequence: TGTGCCAGCAGTTCCCCCCCCCGGGGGACAGGGGGCGGCTACACCTTC.

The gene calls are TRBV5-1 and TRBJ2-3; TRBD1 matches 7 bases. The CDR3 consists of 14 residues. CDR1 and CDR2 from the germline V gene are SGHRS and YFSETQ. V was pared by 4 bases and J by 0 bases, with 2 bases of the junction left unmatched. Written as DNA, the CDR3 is TGCGCCAGCAGCAAACAGGGGAGCACAGATACGCAGTATTTT. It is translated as CASSKQGSTDTQYF.

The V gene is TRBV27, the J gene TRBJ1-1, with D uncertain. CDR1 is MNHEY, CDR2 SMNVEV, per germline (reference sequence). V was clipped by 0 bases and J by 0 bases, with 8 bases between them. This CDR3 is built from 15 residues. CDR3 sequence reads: CASSLSPGMNTEAFF. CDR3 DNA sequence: TGTGCCAGCAGTTTATCCCCGGGAATGAACACTGAAGCTTTCTTT.

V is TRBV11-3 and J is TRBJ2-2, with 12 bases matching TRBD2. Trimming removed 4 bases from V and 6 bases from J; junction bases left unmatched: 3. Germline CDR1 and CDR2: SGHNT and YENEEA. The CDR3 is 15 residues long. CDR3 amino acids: CASSSSGRGAGELFF. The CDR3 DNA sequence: TGTGCCAGCAGCTCTAGCGGGAGGGGCGCCGGGGAGCTGTTTTTT.

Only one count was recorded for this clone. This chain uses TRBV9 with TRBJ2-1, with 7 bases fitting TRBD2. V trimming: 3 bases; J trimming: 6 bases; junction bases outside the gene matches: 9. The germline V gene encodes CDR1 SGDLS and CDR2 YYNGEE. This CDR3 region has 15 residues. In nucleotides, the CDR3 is TGTGCCAGCAGCGGCCAAGGACTAGGCGGCAATGAGCAGTTCTTC. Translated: CASSGQGLGGNEQFF.

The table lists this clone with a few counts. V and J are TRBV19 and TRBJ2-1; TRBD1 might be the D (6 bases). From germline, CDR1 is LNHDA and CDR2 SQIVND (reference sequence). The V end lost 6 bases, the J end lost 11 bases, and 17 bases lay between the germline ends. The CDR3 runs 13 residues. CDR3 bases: TGTGCCAGTAGCTTCTCAAAACAGGGTAAGCAGTTCTTC. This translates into CASSFSKQGKQFF.

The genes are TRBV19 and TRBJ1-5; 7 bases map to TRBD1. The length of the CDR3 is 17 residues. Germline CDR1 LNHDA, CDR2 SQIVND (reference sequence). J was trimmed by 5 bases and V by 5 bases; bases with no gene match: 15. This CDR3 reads CASSFRRADREHQPQHF. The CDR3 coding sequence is TGTGCCAGTAGTTTTCGCCGCGCCGACAGGGAGCATCAGCCCCAGCATTTT.

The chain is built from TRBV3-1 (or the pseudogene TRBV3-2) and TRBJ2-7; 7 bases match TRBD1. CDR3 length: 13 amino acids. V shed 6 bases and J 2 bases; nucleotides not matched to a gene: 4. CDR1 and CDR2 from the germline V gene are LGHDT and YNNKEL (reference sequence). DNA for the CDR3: TGTGCCAGCAGAGACGGGACAGCCTACGAGCAGTACTTC. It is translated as CASRDGTAYEQYF.

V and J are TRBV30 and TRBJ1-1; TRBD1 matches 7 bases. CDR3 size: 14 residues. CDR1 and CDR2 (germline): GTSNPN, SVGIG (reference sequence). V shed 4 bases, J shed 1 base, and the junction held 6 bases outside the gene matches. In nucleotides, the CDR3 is TGTGCCTGGAACCCCGGGACAGAGAACACTGAAGCTTTCTTT. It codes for CAWNPGTENTEAFF.

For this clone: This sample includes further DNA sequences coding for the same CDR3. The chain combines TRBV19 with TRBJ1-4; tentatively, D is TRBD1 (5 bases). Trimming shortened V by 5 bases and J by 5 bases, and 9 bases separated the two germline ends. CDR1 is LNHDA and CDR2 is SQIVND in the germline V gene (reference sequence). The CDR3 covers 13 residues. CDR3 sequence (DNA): TGTGCCAGTAGTCGGCAGGGAAATGAAAAACTGTTTTTT. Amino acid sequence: CASSRQGNEKLFF.

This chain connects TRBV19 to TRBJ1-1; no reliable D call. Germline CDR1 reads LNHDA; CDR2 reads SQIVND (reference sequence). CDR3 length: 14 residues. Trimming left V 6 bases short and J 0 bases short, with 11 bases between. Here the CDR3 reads CASRTRDLNTEAFF. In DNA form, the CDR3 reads TGTGCCAGTAGAACCCGGGATTTGAACACTGAAGCTTTCTTT.

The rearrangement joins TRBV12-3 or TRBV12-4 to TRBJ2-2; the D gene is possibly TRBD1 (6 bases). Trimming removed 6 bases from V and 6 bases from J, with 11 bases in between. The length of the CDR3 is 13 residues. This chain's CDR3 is CASRKQGPGELFF. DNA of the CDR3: TGTGCCAGCAGAAAACAGGGCCCCGGGGAGCTGTTTTTT.

The CDR3 region is CASSLSGLAGGNEQFF. In DNA form, the CDR3 reads TGTGCCAGCAGCCTCTCGGGACTAGCGGGAGGAAATGAGCAGTTCTTC. The V and J genes are TRBV7-3 and TRBJ2-1, with 15 positions matching TRBD2. J lost 7 bases, V lost 5 bases, and 6 bases had no gene match. CDR1 and CDR2 from the germline V gene are SGHTA and FQGTGA. The CDR3 runs 16 residues.

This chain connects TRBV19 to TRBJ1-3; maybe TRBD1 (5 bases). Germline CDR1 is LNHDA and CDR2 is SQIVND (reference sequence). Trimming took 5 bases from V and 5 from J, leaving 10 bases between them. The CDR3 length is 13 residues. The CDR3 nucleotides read TGTGCCAGTAGTGCACGGGGGAGAAACACCATATATTTT. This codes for CASSARGRNTIYF. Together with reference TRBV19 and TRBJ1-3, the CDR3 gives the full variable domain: DGGITQSPKYLFRKEGQNVTLSCEQNLNHDAMYWYRQDPGQGLRLIYYSQIVNDFQKGDIAEGYSVSREKKESFPLTVTSAQKNPTAFYLCASSARGRNTIYFGEGSWLTVV.

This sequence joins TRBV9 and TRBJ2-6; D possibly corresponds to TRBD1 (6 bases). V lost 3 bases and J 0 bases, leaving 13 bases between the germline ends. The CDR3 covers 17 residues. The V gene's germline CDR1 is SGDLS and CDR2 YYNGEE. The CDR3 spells CASSAGTWNSGANVLTF. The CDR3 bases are TGTGCCAGCAGCGCCGGGACATGGAACTCTGGGGCCAACGTCCTGACTTTC.

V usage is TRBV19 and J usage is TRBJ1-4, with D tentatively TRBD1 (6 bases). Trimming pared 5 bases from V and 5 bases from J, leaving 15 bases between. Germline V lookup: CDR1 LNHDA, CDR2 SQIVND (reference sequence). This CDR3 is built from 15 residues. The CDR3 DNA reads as TGTGCCAGTAGTGATGGGGGGGCAGGAAATGAAAAACTGTTTTTT. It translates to CASSDGGAGNEKLFF.

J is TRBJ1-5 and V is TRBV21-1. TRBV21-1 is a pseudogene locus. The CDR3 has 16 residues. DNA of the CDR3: TGTGCCAGCAGCAATTCACGGGGGTTGTGCAATCAGCCCCAGCATTTT. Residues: CASSNSRGLCNQPQHF.

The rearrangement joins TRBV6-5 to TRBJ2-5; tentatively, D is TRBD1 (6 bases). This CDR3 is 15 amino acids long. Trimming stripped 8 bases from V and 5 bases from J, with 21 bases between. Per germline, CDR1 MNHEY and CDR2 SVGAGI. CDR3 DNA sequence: TGTGCCAGCCGACCGTTACAGGGCAGAATGGAGACCCAGTACTTC. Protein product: CASRPLQGRMETQYF.

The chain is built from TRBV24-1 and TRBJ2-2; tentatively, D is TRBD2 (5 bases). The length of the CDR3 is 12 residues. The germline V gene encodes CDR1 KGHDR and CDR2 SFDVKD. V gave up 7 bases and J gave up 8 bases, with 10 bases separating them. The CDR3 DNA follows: TGTGCCACCAGGACCTTAGCGGGGGAGCTGTTTTTT. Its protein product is CATRTLAGELFF.

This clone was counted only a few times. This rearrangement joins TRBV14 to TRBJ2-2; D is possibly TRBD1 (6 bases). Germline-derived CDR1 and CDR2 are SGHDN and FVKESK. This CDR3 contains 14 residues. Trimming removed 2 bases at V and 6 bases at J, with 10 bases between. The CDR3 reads CASSQRQGSGELFF. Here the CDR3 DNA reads TGTGCCAGCAGCCAAAGGCAGGGGTCCGGGGAGCTGTTTTTT.

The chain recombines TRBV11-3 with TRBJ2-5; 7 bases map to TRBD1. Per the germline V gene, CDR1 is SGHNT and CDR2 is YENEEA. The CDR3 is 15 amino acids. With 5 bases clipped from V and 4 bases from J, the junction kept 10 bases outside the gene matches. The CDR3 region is CASSLTATGRETQYF. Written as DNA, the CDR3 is TGTGCCAGCAGCCTCACCGCGACAGGGAGAGAGACCCAGTACTTC. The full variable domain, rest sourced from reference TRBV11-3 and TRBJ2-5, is EAGVVQSPRYKIIEKKQPVAFWCNPISGHNTLYWYLQNLGQGPELLIRYENEEAVDDSQLPKDRFSAERLKGVDSTLKIQPAELGDSAVYLCASSLTATGRETQYFGPGTRLLVL.

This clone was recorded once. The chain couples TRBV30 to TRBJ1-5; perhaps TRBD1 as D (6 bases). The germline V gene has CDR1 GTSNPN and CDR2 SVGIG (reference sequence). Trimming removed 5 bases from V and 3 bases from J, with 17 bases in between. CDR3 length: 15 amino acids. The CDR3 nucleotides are TGTGCCTGGTCTCCCGGGACACAAGACAATCAGCCCCAGCATTTT. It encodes CAWSPGTQDNQPQHF.

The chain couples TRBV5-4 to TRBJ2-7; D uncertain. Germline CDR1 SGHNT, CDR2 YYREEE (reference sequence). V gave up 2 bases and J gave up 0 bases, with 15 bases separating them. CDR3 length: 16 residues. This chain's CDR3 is CASSFERATLSYEQYV. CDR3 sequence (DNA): TGTGCCAGCAGCTTTGAACGTGCGACACTCTCCTACGAGCAGTACGTC.

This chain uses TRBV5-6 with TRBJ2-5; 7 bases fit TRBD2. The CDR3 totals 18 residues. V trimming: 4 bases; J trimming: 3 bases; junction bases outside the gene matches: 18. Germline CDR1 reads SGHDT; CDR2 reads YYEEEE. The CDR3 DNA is TGTGCCAGCAGCCCTAGGGAGGGTCTACTAGTGCGGAAAGAGACCCAGTACTTC. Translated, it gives CASSPREGLLVRKETQYF. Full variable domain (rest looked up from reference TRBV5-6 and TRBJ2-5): DAGVTQSPTHLIKTRGQQVTLRCSPKSGHDTVSWYQQALGQGPQFIFQYYEEEERQRGNFPDRFSGHQFPNYSSELNVNALLLGDSALYLCASSPREGLLVRKETQYFGPGTRLLVL.

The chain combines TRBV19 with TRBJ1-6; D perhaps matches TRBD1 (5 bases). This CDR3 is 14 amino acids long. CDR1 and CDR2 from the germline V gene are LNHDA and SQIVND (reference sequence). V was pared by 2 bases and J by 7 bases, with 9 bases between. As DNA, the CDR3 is TGTGCCAGTAGTATAACGAGACAGAATTCACCCCTCCACTTT. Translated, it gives CASSITRQNSPLHF. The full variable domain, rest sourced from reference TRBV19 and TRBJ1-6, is DGGITQSPKYLFRKEGQNVTLSCEQNLNHDAMYWYRQDPGQGLRLIYYSQIVNDFQKGDIAEGYSVSREKKESFPLTVTSAQKNPTAFYLCASSITRQNSPLHFGNGTRLTVT.

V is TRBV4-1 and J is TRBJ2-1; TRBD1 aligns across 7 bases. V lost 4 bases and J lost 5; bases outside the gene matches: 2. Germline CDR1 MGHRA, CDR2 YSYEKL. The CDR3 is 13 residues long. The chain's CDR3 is CASSPGTDNEQFF. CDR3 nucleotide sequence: TGCGCCAGCAGCCCAGGGACAGACAATGAGCAGTTCTTC.

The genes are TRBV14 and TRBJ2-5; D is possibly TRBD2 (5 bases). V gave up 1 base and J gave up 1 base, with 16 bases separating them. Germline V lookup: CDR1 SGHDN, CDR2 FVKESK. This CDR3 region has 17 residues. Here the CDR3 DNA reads TGTGCCAGCAGCCAAGGGGAAGGCCGGAGGTTCCAAGAGACCCAGTACTTC. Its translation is CASSQGEGRRFQETQYF.

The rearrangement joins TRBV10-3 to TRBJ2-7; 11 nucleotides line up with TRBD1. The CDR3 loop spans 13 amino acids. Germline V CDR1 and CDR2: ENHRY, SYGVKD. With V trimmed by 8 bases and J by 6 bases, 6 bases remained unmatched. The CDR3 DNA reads TGTGCCATCGGGACAGGGGGTAACCTCGAGCAGTACTTC. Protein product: CAIGTGGNLEQYF.